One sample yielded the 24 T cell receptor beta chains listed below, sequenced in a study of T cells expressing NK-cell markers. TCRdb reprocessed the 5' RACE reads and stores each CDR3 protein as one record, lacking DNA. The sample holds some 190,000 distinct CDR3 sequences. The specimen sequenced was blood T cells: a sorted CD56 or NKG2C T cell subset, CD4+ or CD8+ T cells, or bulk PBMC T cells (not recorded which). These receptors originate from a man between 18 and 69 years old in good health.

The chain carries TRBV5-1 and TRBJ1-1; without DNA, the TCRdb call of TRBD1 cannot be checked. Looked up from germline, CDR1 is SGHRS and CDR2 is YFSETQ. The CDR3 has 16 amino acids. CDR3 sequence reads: CASSLGQGLGYTEAFF.

Here the CDR3 reads CSHTNRVGNEQFF. The chain joins TRBV29-1 to TRBJ2-1. The CDR3 covers 13 residues. Per the germline V gene, CDR1 is SQVTM and CDR2 is ANQGSEA.

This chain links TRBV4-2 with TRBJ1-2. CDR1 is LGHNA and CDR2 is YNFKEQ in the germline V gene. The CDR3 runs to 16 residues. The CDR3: CASSQDLGEPNYGYTF.

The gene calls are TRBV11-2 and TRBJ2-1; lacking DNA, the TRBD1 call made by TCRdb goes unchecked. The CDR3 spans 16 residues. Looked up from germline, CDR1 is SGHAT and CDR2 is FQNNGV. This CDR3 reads CASSFGLGQAYNEQFF.

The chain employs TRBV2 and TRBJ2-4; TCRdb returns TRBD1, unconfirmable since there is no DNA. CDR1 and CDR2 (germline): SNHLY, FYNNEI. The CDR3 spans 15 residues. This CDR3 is CASSEARGTTDIQYF.

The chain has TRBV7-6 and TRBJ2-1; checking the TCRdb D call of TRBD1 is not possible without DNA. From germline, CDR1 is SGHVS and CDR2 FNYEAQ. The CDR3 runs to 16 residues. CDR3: CASSLAVGGDYNEQFF.

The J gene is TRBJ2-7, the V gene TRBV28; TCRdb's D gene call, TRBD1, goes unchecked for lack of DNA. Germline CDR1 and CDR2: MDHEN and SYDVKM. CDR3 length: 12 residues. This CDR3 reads CASTTGADEQYF. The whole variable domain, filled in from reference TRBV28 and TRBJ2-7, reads DVKVTQSSRYLVKRTGEKVFLECVQDMDHENMFWYRQDPGLGLRLIYFSYDVKMKEKGDIPEGYSVSREKKERFSLILESASTNQTSMYLCASTTGADEQYFGPGTRLTVT.

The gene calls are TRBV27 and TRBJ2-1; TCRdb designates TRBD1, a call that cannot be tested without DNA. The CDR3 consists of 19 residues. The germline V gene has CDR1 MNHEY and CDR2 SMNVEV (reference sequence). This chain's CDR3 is CASRTRPYPVGGGWNEQFF.

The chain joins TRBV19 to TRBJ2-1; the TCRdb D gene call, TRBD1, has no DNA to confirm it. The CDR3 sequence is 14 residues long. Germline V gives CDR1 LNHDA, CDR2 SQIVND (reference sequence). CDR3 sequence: CASSIGGGYNEQFF.

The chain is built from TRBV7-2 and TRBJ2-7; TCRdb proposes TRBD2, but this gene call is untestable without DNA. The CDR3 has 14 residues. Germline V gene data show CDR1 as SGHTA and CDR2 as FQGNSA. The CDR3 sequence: CASSLVAVTYEQYF.

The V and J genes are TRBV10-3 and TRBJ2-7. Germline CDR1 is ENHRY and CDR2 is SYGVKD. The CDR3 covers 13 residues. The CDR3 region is CAILEEQTYEQYF.

CDR3: CATMTGDLNEQFF. The chain couples TRBV25-1 to TRBJ2-1; the D gene TCRdb calls, TRBD1, cannot be checked with no DNA. The CDR3 is made up of 13 amino acids. CDR1 and CDR2 from the germline V gene are MGHDK and SYGVNS. Full variable domain (missing parts from reference TRBV25-1 and TRBJ2-1): EADIYQTPRYLVIGTGKKITLECSQTMGHDKMYWYQQDPGMELHLIHYSYGVNSTEKGDLSSESTVSRIRTEHFPLTLESARPSHTSQYLCATMTGDLNEQFFGPGTRLTVL.

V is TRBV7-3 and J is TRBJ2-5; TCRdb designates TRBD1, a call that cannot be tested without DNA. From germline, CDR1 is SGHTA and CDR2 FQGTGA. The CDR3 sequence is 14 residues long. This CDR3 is CASSLSGSRETQYF.

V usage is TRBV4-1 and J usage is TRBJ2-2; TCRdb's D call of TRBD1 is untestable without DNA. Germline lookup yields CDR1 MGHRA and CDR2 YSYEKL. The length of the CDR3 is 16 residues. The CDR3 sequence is CASSQEGGQPTGELFF.

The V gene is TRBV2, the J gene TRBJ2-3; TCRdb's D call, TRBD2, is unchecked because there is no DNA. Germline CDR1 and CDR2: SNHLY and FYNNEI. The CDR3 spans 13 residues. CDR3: CASAGLSTDTQYF.

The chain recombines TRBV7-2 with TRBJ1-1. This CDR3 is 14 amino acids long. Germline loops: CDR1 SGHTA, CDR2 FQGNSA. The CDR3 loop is CASSRGWTNTEAFF.

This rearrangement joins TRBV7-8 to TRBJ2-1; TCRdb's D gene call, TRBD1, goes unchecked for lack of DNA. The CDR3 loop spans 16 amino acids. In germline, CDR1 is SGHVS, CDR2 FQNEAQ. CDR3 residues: CASSLEGLGSYNEQFF.

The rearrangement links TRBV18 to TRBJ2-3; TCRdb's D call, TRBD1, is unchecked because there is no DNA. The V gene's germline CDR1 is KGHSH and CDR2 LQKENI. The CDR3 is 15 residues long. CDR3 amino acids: CASSPAGPPPDTQYF.

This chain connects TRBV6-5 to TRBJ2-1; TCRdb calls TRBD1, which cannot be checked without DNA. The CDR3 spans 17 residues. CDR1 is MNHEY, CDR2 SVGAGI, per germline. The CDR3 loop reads CASSYSEQESSYNEQFF.

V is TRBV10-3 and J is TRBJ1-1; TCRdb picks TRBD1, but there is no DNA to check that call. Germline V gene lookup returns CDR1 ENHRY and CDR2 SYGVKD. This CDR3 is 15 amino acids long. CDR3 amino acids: CAISEFQGADTEAFF.

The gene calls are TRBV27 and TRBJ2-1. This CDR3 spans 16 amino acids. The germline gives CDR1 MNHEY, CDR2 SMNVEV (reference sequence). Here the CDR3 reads CASSLTTEYSYNEQFF.

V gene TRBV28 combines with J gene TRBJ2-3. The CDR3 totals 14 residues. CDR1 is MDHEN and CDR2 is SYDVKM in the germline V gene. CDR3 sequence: CASSTPSSTDTQYF.

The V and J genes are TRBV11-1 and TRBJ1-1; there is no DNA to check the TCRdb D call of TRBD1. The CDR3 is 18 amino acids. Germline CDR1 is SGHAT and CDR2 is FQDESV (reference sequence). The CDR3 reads CASSLLGQGLGGNTEAFF. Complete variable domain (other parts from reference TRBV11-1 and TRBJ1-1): EAEVAQSPRYKITEKSQAVAFWCDPISGHATLYWYRQILGQGPELLVQFQDESVVDDSQLPKDRFSAERLKGVDSTLKIQPAELGDSAMYLCASSLLGQGLGGNTEAFFGQGTRLTVV.

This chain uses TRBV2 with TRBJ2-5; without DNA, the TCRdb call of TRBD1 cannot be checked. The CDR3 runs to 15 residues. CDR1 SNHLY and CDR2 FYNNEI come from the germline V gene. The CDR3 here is CASSVQPGGFETQYF.